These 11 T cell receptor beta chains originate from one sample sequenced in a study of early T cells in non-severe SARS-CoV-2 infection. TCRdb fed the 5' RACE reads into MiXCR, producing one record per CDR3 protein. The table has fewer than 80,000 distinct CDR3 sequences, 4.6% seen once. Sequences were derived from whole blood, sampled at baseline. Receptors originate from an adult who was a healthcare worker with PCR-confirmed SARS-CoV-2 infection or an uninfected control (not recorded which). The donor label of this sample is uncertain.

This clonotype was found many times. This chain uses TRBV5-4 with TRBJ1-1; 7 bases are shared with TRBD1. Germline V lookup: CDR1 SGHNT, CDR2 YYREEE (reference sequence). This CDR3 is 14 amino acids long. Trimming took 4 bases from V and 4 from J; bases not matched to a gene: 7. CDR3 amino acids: CASSLPTGTTEAFF. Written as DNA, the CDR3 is TGTGCCAGCAGCCTACCGACAGGGACCACTGAAGCTTTCTTT. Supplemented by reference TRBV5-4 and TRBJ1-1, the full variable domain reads ETGVTQSPTHLIKTRGQQVTLRCSSQSGHNTVSWYQQALGQGPQFIFQYYREEENGRGNFPPRFSGLQFPNYSSELNVNALELDDSALYLCASSLPTGTTEAFFGQGTRLTVV.

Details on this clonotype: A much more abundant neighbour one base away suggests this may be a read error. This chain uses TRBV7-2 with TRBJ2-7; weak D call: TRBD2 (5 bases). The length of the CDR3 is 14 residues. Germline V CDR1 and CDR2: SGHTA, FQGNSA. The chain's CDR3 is CASSFGDSSCEQYF. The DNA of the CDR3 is TGTGCCAGCAGCTTCGGGGATAGCTCCTGCGAGCAGTACTTC.

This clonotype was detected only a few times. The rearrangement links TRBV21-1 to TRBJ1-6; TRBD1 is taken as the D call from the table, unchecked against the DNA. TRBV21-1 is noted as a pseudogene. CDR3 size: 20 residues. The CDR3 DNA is TGTGCCAGCAGCAAAGGCCCCGGAAGGAAAGACAGGGCATCTGATTCACCCCTCCACTTT. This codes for CASSKGPGRKDRASDSPLHF.

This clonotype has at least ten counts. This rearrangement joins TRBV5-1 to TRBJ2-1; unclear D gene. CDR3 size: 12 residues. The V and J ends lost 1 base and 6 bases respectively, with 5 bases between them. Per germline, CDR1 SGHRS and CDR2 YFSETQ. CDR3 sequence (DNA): TGCGCCAGCAGCTTGATCTCCAATGAGCAGTTCTTC. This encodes CASSLISNEQFF.

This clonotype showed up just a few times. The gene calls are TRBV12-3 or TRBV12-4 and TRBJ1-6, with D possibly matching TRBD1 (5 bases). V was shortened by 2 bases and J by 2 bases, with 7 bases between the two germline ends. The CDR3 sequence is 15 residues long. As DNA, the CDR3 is TGTGCCAGCAGTTTACGGGGGACCTATAATTCACCCCTCCACTTT. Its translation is CASSLRGTYNSPLHF.

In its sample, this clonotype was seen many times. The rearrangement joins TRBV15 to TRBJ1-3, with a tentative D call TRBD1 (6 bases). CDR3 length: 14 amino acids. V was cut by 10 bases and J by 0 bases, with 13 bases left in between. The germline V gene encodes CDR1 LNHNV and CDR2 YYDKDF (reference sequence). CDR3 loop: CASKPTGSGNTIYF. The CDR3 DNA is TGTGCCAGTAAACCGACAGGCTCTGGAAACACCATATATTTT.

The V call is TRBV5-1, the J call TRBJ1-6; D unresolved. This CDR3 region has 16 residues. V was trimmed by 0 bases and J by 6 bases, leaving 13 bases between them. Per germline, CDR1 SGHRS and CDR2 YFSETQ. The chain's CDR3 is CASSLAGVISNSPLHF. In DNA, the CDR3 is TGCGCCAGCAGCTTGGCTGGGGTAATAAGTAATTCACCCCTCCACTTT.

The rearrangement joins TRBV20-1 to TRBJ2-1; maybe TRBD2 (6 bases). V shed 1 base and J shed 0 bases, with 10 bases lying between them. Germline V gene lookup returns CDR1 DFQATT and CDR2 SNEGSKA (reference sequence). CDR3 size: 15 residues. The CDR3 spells CSARGSGRSYNEQFF. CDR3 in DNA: TGCAGTGCTAGAGGTAGCGGACGCTCCTACAATGAGCAGTTCTTC.

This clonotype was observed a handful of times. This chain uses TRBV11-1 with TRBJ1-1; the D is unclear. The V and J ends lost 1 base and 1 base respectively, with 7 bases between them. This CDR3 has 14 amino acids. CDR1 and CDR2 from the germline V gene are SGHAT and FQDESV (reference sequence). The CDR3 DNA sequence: TGTGCCAGCAGCTTAGTTGTCACGAACACTGAAGCTTTCTTT. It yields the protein CASSLVVTNTEAFF.

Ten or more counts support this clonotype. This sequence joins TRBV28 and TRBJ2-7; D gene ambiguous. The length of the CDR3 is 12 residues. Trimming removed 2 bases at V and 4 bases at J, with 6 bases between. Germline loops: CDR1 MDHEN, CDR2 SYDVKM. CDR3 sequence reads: CASSLPYYEQYF. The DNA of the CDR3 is TGTGCCAGCAGTTTACCATATTACGAGCAGTACTTC.

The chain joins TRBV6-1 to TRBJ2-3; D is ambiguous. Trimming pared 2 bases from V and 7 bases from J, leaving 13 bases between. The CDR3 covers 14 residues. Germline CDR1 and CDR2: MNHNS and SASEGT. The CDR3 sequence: CASSETAGSHTQYF. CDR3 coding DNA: TGTGCCAGCAGTGAAACCGCCGGGTCTCATACGCAGTATTTT.